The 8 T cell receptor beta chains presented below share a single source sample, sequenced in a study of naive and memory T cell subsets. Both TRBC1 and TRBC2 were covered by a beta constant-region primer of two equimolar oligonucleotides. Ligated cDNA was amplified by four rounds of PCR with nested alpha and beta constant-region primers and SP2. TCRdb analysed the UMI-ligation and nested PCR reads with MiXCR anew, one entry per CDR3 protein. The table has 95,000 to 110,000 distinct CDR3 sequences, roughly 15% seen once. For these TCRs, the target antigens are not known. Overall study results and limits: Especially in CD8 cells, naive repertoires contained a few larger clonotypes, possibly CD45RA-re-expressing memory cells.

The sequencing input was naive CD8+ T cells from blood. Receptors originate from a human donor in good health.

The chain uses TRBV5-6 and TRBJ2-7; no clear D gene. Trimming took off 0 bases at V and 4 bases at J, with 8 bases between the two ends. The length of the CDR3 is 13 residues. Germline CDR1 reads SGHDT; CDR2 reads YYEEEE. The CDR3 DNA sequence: TGTGCCAGCAGCTTGGCGGTAGCTTACGAGCAGTACTTC. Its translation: CASSLAVAYEQYF.

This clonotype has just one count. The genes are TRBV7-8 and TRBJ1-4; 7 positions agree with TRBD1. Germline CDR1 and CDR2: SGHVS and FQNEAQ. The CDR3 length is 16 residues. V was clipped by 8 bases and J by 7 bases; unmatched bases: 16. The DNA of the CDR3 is TGTGCCAGCGGAGTCGACAGGGCAACCGGGGGTGAAAAACTGTTTTTT. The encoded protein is CASGVDRATGGEKLFF.

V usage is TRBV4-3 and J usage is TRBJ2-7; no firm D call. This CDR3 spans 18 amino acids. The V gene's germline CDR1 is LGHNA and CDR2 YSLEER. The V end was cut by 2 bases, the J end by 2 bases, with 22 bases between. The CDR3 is CASSQFLADRSPTYEQYF. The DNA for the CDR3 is TGCGCCAGCAGCCAATTTCTGGCCGATAGGAGCCCTACCTACGAGCAGTACTTC.

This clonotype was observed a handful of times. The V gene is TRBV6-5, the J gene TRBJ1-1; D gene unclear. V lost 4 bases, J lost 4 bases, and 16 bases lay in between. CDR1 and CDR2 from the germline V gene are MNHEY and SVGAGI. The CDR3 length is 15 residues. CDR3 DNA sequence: TGTGCCAGCAGTTCCGAATTCGATCCGGGCACTGAAGCTTTCTTT. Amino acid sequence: CASSSEFDPGTEAFF.

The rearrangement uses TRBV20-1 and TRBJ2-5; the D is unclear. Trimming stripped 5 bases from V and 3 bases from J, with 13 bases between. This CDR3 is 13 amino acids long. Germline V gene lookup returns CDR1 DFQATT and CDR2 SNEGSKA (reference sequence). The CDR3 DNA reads TGCAGTGCTCCTTCGACACGTAAAGAGACCCAGTACTTC. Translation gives CSAPSTRKETQYF.

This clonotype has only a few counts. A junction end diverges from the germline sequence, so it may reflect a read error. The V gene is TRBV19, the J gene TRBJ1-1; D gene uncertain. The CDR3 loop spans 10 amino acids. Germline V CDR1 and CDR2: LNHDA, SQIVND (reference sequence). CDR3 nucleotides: TGTGCCAGTAGTATTTACCCCGGAGTCTTT. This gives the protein CASSIYPGVF.

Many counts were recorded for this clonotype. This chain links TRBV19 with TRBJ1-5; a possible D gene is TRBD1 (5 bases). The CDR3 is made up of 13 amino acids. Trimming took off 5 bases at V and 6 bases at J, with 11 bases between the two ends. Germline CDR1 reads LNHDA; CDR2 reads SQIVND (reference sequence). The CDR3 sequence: CASSFRQSQPQHF. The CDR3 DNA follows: TGTGCCAGTAGTTTCCGACAGTCTCAGCCCCAGCATTTT.

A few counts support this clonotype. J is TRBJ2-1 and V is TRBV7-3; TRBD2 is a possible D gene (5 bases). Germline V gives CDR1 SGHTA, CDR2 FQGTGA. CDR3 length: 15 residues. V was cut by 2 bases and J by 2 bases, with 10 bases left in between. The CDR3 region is CASSLGRGTYNEQFF. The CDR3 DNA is TGTGCCAGCAGCTTAGGCCGGGGAACCTACAATGAGCAGTTCTTC.